Below, 16 T cell receptor beta chains from the same sample are listed, as sequenced in a study of blood T cell repertoires in COVID-19. Data came from immunoSEQ multiplex PCR; TCRdb stores just in-frame clones and leaves some out. The profile shows tens of thousands of clones, 88% of them singletons. Sample: peripheral blood. These receptors came from a human donor in a cohort sampled during active COVID-19.

The V call is TRBV18, the J call TRBJ2-3; no reliable D call. Germline V gene sequence: CDR1 KGHSH, CDR2 LQKENI. V shed 3 bases and J shed 2 bases, with 12 bases lying between them. The CDR3 length is 15 residues. CDR3: CASSPVNSLTDTQYF. As DNA, the CDR3 is TGTGCCAGCTCACCTGTGAACAGTCTCACAGATACGCAGTATTTT.

This chain connects TRBV28 to TRBJ2-5; tentative D call: TRBD2 (5 bases). The CDR3 sequence is 16 residues long. V lost 4 bases and J 2 bases, leaving 17 bases between the germline ends. The germline V gene encodes CDR1 MDHEN and CDR2 SYDVKM. CDR3 in amino acids: CASSSTPGSGQETQYF. CDR3 DNA sequence: TGTGCCAGCAGTTCTACCCCGGGGAGCGGACAAGAGACCCAGTACTTC. Full variable domain (outside the CDR3, taken from reference TRBV28 and TRBJ2-5): DVKVTQSSRYLVKRTGEKVFLECVQDMDHENMFWYRQDPGLGLRLIYFSYDVKMKEKGDIPEGYSVSREKKERFSLILESASTNQTSMYLCASSSTPGSGQETQYFGPGTRLLVL.

This clone appeared a few times. V and J are TRBV7-9 and TRBJ2-7; no reliable D call. The CDR3 totals 11 residues. V lost 6 bases and J 5 bases, leaving 8 bases between the germline ends. Per the germline V gene, CDR1 is SEHNR and CDR2 is FQNEAQ (reference sequence). CDR3 sequence reads: CASSFRNEQYF. The CDR3 DNA sequence: TGTGCCAGCAGTTTCAGGAACGAGCAGTACTTC.

This CDR3 reads CASSQRQGPDTQYF. CDR3 sequence (DNA): TGCGCCAGCAGCCAAAGACAGGGCCCAGATACGCAGTATTTT. The chain recombines TRBV4-3 with TRBJ2-3; 7 nucleotides agree with TRBD1. The CDR3 contains 14 residues. Looked up from germline, CDR1 is LGHNA and CDR2 is YSLEER. Trimming took 2 bases from V and 4 from J; bases not matched to a gene: 3.

The chain has TRBV5-4 and TRBJ2-7; TRBD1 matches at 11 bases. CDR3 length equals 14 residues. V trimming: 3 bases; J trimming: 3 bases; junction bases outside the gene matches: 2. CDR1 and CDR2 (germline): SGHNT, YYREEE (reference sequence). DNA for the CDR3: TGTGCCAGCAGCTCCGGGACAGGGGGCTACGAGCAGTACTTC. Amino acid sequence: CASSSGTGGYEQYF.

The chain links TRBV28 to TRBJ1-4, with D uncertain. The CDR3 contains 12 residues. The germline CDR1 and CDR2 sequences are MDHEN and SYDVKM. The V end lost 4 bases, the J end lost 4 bases, and 4 bases lay between the germline ends. The CDR3 region has the DNA TGTGCCAGCAGTTCCAATAATGAAAAACTGTTTTTT. It codes for CASSSNNEKLFF. Complete variable domain (other parts from reference TRBV28 and TRBJ1-4): DVKVTQSSRYLVKRTGEKVFLECVQDMDHENMFWYRQDPGLGLRLIYFSYDVKMKEKGDIPEGYSVSREKKERFSLILESASTNQTSMYLCASSSNNEKLFFGSGTQLSVL.

In this sample, this clone turned up a few times. This chain connects TRBV5-6 to TRBJ2-3, with 9 nucleotides matching TRBD2. The germline V gene has CDR1 SGHDT and CDR2 YYEEEE. V gave up 1 base and J gave up 6 bases; unmatched junction bases: 3. The CDR3 consists of 14 residues. For the CDR3, the DNA is TGTGCCAGCAGCTTGCGCGCGGGAGGGGATACGCAGTATTTT. Its protein is CASSLRAGGDTQYF.

This rearrangement joins TRBV27 to TRBJ2-7, with a weak D call TRBD2 (5 bases). Trimming stripped 2 bases from V and 5 bases from J, with 13 bases between. This CDR3 region has 14 residues. CDR1 and CDR2 from the germline V gene are MNHEY and SMNVEV (reference sequence). CDR3 in amino acids: CASSLGLLPDEQYF. In DNA, the CDR3 is TGTGCCAGCAGTTTAGGACTCCTGCCTGACGAGCAGTACTTC.

CDR3 sequence (DNA): TGCGCCAGCAGCTTACCGGGACTAGCGAGCACAGATACGCAGTATTTT. Amino acid sequence: CASSLPGLASTDTQYF. The V and J genes are TRBV5-1 and TRBJ2-3; TRBD2 aligns across 10 bases. The CDR3 has 16 amino acids. J lost 0 bases, V lost 2 bases, and 3 bases had no gene match. The V gene's germline CDR1 is SGHRS and CDR2 YFSETQ.

The chain uses TRBV10-1 and TRBJ1-1; D not certain. CDR3 length: 13 residues. Trimming left V 0 bases short and J 7 bases short, with 9 bases between. Germline V gene data show CDR1 as WNHNN and CDR2 as SYGVQD (reference sequence). CDR3 sequence reads: CASSESSRGEAFF. The CDR3 DNA reads TGCGCCAGCAGTGAGTCGAGTCGGGGTGAAGCTTTCTTT.

The rearrangement links TRBV3-1 (or the pseudogene TRBV3-2) to TRBJ2-7; D may be TRBD1 (6 bases). The CDR3 spans 14 residues. The V end was cut by 1 base, the J end by 1 base, with 8 bases between. The V gene's germline CDR1 is LGHDT and CDR2 YNNKEL (reference sequence). DNA for the CDR3: TGTGCCAGCAGCCAAGTCACAGGGTCCTACGAGCAGTACTTC. Its protein is CASSQVTGSYEQYF.

The chain is built from TRBV5-1 and TRBJ1-6; no reliable D call. Germline CDR1 and CDR2: SGHRS and YFSETQ. With 5 bases removed from V and 9 bases from J, the gap between germline ends came to 21 bases. There are 16 residues in the CDR3. CDR3 DNA: TGCGCCAGCAGTTACACGACGGCGGGTTTGGGTTCACCCCTCCACTTT. Protein sequence: CASSYTTAGLGSPLHF.

V and J are TRBV11-2 and TRBJ2-1, with 11 bases aligning to TRBD2. The CDR3 is 17 residues long. Germline loops: CDR1 SGHAT, CDR2 FQNNGV. The V and J ends lost 4 bases and 6 bases, in that order; junction bases with no gene match: 11. The CDR3: CASSSTRVAGGFNEQFF. The DNA for the CDR3 is TGTGCCAGCAGCTCCACACGCGTAGCGGGAGGGTTCAATGAGCAGTTCTTC.

The V gene is TRBV10-2, the J gene TRBJ2-3; 7 bases line up with TRBD2. With 3 bases clipped from V and 10 bases from J, the junction kept 13 bases outside the gene matches. Germline V CDR1 and CDR2: WSHSY, SAAADI. This CDR3 has 15 amino acids. In DNA form, the CDR3 reads TGCGCCAGCAGTGAAGCAGGGAGGGGCAACGATGCGCAGTATTTT. This translates into CASSEAGRGNDAQYF.

The chain carries TRBV18 and TRBJ1-2; 11 bases are shared with TRBD1. Trimming removed 3 bases from V and 3 bases from J; junction bases left unmatched: 9. Germline values: CDR1 KGHSH, CDR2 LQKENI. CDR3 size: 17 residues. CDR3 region: CASSPRGQGGLDYGYTF. CDR3 coding DNA: TGTGCCAGCTCACCTCGGGGACAGGGGGGGTTAGACTATGGCTACACCTTC.

The V call is TRBV6-5, the J call TRBJ2-1; 8 nucleotides agree with TRBD2. V was pared by 3 bases and J by 4 bases, with 5 bases of the junction left unmatched. The CDR3 is 15 amino acids. CDR1 and CDR2 from the germline V gene are MNHEY and SVGAGI. The DNA of the CDR3 is TGTGCCAGCAGTTATAGCGGGGTCACTTACAATGAGCAGTTCTTC. This gives the protein CASSYSGVTYNEQFF.